These 27 T cell receptor beta chains were sequenced from one sample in a study of blood T cell repertoires in COVID-19. TCRdb's copy holds only in-frame clones and misses some; the assay was immunoSEQ multiplex PCR. This table holds fewer than 150,000 clones, around 79% found once. Sequencing used peripheral blood. The receptors derive from a man aged 50 or older with acute or convalescent COVID-19.

The chain recombines TRBV11-2 with TRBJ2-5, with 10 bases identical to TRBD2. The CDR3 covers 15 residues. The V segment lost 3 bases and the J segment 3 bases; nucleotides outside the gene matches: 4. Looked up from germline, CDR1 is SGHAT and CDR2 is FQNNGV. CDR3 protein: CASSFSGGTKETQYF. CDR3 DNA sequence: TGTGCCAGCAGCTTTAGCGGGGGGACTAAAGAGACCCAGTACTTC.

The chain links TRBV5-6 to TRBJ2-1; D might be TRBD2 (6 bases). The CDR3 is 15 amino acids. From germline, CDR1 is SGHDT and CDR2 YYEEEE. V was clipped by 2 bases and J by 2 bases, with 11 bases between them. As DNA, the CDR3 is TGTGCCAGCAGCTTAATCGGGAGCGCCTACAATGAGCAGTTCTTC. Translation gives CASSLIGSAYNEQFF.

This rearrangement joins TRBV11-2 to TRBJ2-5; 8 nucleotides line up with TRBD2. J lost 2 bases, V lost 2 bases, and 10 bases had no gene match. Germline V lookup: CDR1 SGHAT, CDR2 FQNNGV. The CDR3 is made up of 17 amino acids. The CDR3 nucleotides are TGTGCCAGCAGCTTACGGAGTAGCGGGGACCTTCAAGAGACCCAGTACTTC. Protein: CASSLRSSGDLQETQYF. The full variable domain, in which reference TRBV11-2 and TRBJ2-5 provide the parts outside the CDR3, is EAGVAQSPRYKIIEKRQSVAFWCNPISGHATLYWYQQILGQGPKLLIQFQNNGVVDDSQLPKDRFSAERLKGVDSTLKIQPAKLEDSAVYLCASSLRSSGDLQETQYFGPGTRLLVL.

This clone was detected once. The gene calls are TRBV7-2 and TRBJ2-7, with TRBD1 as a possible D gene (5 bases). The CDR3 covers 12 residues. Germline CDR1 and CDR2: SGHTA and FQGNSA. The germline V and J ends were trimmed by 8 bases and 5 bases, with 13 bases remaining between them. CDR3 in amino acids: CASGAGWNEQYF. In DNA, the CDR3 is TGTGCCAGCGGGGCAGGGTGGAACGAGCAGTACTTC. Full variable domain (rest looked up from reference TRBV7-2 and TRBJ2-7): GAGVSQSPSNKVTEKGKDVELRCDPISGHTALYWYRQSLGQGLEFLIYFQGNSAPDKSGLPSDRFSAERTGGSVSTLTIQRTQQEDSAVYLCASGAGWNEQYFGPGTRLTVT.

The chain employs TRBV27 and TRBJ1-2; perhaps TRBD1 as D (6 bases). The CDR3 is made up of 14 amino acids. Trimming removed 4 bases at V and 4 bases at J, with 13 bases between. Germline values: CDR1 MNHEY, CDR2 SMNVEV (reference sequence). The CDR3: CASSSAGDIYGYTF. The CDR3 coding sequence is TGTGCCAGCAGTTCGGCAGGGGACATCTATGGCTACACCTTC.

This clone was seen more than once but under ten times. The chain is built from TRBV19 and TRBJ1-5; 8 bases map to TRBD1. From germline, CDR1 is LNHDA and CDR2 SQIVND (reference sequence). Trimming took 5 bases from V and 1 from J; bases not matched to a gene: 4. CDR3 length equals 15 residues. The CDR3 reads CASSVRQGSNQPQHF. The CDR3 nucleotides read TGTGCCAGTAGTGTGAGACAGGGGAGCAATCAGCCCCAGCATTTT.

The V call is TRBV7-8, the J call TRBJ2-1; tentative D call: TRBD1 (5 bases). V lost 5 bases and J 5 bases, leaving 10 bases between the germline ends. The V gene's germline CDR1 is SGHVS and CDR2 FQNEAQ. The CDR3 spans 13 residues. For the CDR3, the DNA is TGTGCCAGCAGCATTGACAGAGACAATGAGCAGTTCTTC. The encoded protein is CASSIDRDNEQFF.

The chain combines TRBV23-1 with TRBJ1-4; 8 bases match TRBD1. TRBV23-1 is flagged as an ORF with uncertain function. Unmatched junction bases numbered 6, after V lost 0 bases and J lost 6 bases. CDR3 length: 16 amino acids. The CDR3: CASSQSIRGLHEKLFF. CDR3 bases: TGCGCCAGCAGTCAATCGATCAGGGGGCTACATGAAAAACTGTTTTTT.

The chain's CDR3 is CASSPDRVGNTIYF. The CDR3 DNA sequence: TGTGCCAGTAGCCCCGACAGGGTTGGAAACACCATATATTTT. This sequence joins TRBV19 and TRBJ1-3, with 7 bases that match TRBD1. The V gene's germline CDR1 is LNHDA and CDR2 SQIVND (reference sequence). The CDR3 loop spans 14 amino acids. After removal of 6 bases from V and 3 bases from J, the junction contained 5 bases not matched to a gene.

The rearrangement joins TRBV7-2 to TRBJ2-5; tentative D call: TRBD2 (6 bases). V lost 4 bases to trimming and J lost 5 bases, with 11 bases between them. The CDR3 extends over 13 amino acids. Germline assignment: CDR1 SGHTA and CDR2 FQGNSA. CDR3 nucleotide sequence: TGTGCCAGCAGCTCCCGGACTATGGAGACCCAGTACTTC. It encodes CASSSRTMETQYF.

The chain joins TRBV3-1 (or the pseudogene TRBV3-2) to TRBJ1-2; TRBD1 aligns across 9 bases. Germline V gene lookup returns CDR1 LGHDT and CDR2 YNNKEL (reference sequence). The CDR3 runs 14 residues. Germline trimming cut 4 bases from V and 4 bases from J; bases unmatched to any gene: 4. In nucleotides, the CDR3 is TGTGCCAGCAGCCCTCGGGACAGGGTCTATGGCTACACCTTC. It codes for CASSPRDRVYGYTF.

This sequence joins TRBV27 and TRBJ2-5; 8 positions agree with TRBD1. The CDR3 is 14 residues long. Germline V gene sequence: CDR1 MNHEY, CDR2 SMNVEV (reference sequence). V lost 2 bases and J lost 5; bases outside the gene matches: 4. In nucleotides, the CDR3 is TGTGCCAGCAGTTTAGCTACAGGGGGGGAGACCCAGTACTTC. Encoded protein: CASSLATGGETQYF.

This chain joins TRBV3-1 (or the pseudogene TRBV3-2) and TRBJ2-6; TRBD1 matches at 7 bases. The CDR3 consists of 17 residues. Trimming cost V 0 bases and J 2 bases; bases outside gene matches: 4. Germline V gene sequence: CDR1 LGHDT, CDR2 YNNKEL (reference sequence). The CDR3 DNA reads as TGTGCCAGCAGCCAAGAACAGGGGACCACTGGGGCCAACGTCCTGACTTTC. It codes for CASSQEQGTTGANVLTF.

This chain uses TRBV7-3 with TRBJ1-1; 8 nucleotides line up with TRBD1. CDR1 and CDR2 (germline): SGHTA, FQGTGA. This CDR3 comprises 14 residues. With 5 bases clipped from V and 1 base from J, the junction kept 3 bases outside the gene matches. Written as DNA, the CDR3 is TGTGCCAGCAGCACGGACAGGGAGAACACTGAAGCTTTCTTT. It encodes CASSTDRENTEAFF.

This chain joins TRBV3-1 (or the pseudogene TRBV3-2) and TRBJ2-1; TRBD2 matches 11 bases. The junction had 14 bases not matched to a gene; V was cut back by 0 bases and J by 7 bases. The CDR3 length is 19 residues. The V gene's germline CDR1 is LGHDT and CDR2 YNNKEL (reference sequence). The chain's CDR3 is CASSQDPDWLAGGQNEQFF. The CDR3 DNA sequence: TGTGCCAGCAGCCAAGATCCCGACTGGTTAGCGGGAGGGCAGAATGAGCAGTTCTTC.

The J gene is TRBJ1-1, the V gene TRBV28; 7 bases line up with TRBD1. This CDR3 region has 14 residues. J lost 0 bases, V lost 5 bases, and 3 bases had no gene match. Germline V gene data show CDR1 as MDHEN and CDR2 as SYDVKM. CDR3 sequence: CASSPGTVNTEAFF. CDR3 DNA sequence: TGTGCCAGCAGTCCAGGGACAGTGAACACTGAAGCTTTCTTT.

This CDR3 is CAWPRDRGFSGNTIYF. The CDR3 DNA reads as TGTGCCTGGCCTCGGGACAGGGGGTTCTCTGGAAACACCATATATTTT. The chain combines TRBV30 with TRBJ1-3; 11 bases agree with TRBD1. Germline V gene sequence: CDR1 GTSNPN, CDR2 SVGIG (reference sequence). The CDR3 length is 16 residues. Unmatched junction bases numbered 6, after V lost 5 bases and J lost 0 bases.

The chain joins TRBV7-8 to TRBJ1-6; unclear D gene. Trimming removed 5 bases from V and 5 bases from J, with 7 bases in between. Germline CDR1 reads SGHVS; CDR2 reads FQNEAQ. The CDR3 extends over 13 amino acids. The CDR3 is CASSADDNSPLHF. CDR3 sequence (DNA): TGTGCCAGCAGCGCGGATGATAATTCACCCCTCCACTTT.

This clone was recorded only once. The chain links TRBV7-3 to TRBJ2-7; tentative D call: TRBD1 (6 bases). This CDR3 contains 14 residues. V lost 2 bases, J lost 2 bases, and 10 bases lay in between. CDR1 is SGHTA and CDR2 is FQGTGA in the germline V gene. CDR3 DNA sequence: TGTGCCAGCAGCTTAGGGGGACAAACCTACGAGCAGTACTTC. Protein: CASSLGGQTYEQYF.

The chain recombines TRBV5-1 with TRBJ2-7; 11 positions match TRBD2. Germline-derived CDR1 and CDR2 are SGHRS and YFSETQ. V was pared by 0 bases and J by 6 bases, with 5 bases of the junction left unmatched. The CDR3 covers 15 residues. The CDR3, as DNA: TGCGCCAGCAGCTTGGTCCTAGCGGGAGGAGGCGAGCAGTACTTC. It specifies CASSLVLAGGGEQYF.

V usage is TRBV11-2 and J usage is TRBJ1-4; 8 bases map to TRBD1. Germline values: CDR1 SGHAT, CDR2 FQNNGV. V lost 4 bases, J lost 8 bases, and 6 bases stayed unmatched. This CDR3 is 14 amino acids long. CDR3 residues: CASSSGTGAEKLFF. DNA for the CDR3: TGTGCCAGCAGCTCCGGGACAGGAGCCGAAAAACTGTTTTTT.

This clone showed up just a few times. The CDR3 is CASSLVREGGVTGELFF. The CDR3 bases are TGCGCCAGCAGCTTGGTCCGGGAGGGCGGCGTCACCGGGGAGCTGTTTTTT. This sequence joins TRBV5-1 and TRBJ2-2; 8 bases match TRBD2. The CDR3 length is 17 residues. Germline lookup yields CDR1 SGHRS and CDR2 YFSETQ. J lost 4 bases, V lost 0 bases, and 8 bases had no gene match.

The chain couples TRBV5-8 to TRBJ2-5, with 9 bases that match TRBD2. The V gene's germline CDR1 is SGHTS and CDR2 YDEGEE. The ends lost 1 base at V and 1 base at J; junction bases unmatched: 5. The CDR3 has 16 amino acids. The CDR3 sequence: CASSLMGTSPQETQYF. DNA for the CDR3: TGTGCCAGCAGCTTGATGGGGACTAGCCCCCAAGAGACCCAGTACTTC.

The genes are TRBV6-6 and TRBJ1-2; 7 bases are shared with TRBD1. The germline V gene has CDR1 MNHNY and CDR2 SVGAGI (reference sequence). Unmatched junction bases numbered 3, after V lost 4 bases and J lost 4 bases. The CDR3 is 13 amino acids. CDR3 nucleotides: TGTGCCAGCAGTTGGGACAGCTTCTATGGCTACACCTTC. Amino acids: CASSWDSFYGYTF.

The gene calls are TRBV6-5 and TRBJ2-7; D is perhaps TRBD1 (6 bases). Per the germline V gene, CDR1 is MNHEY and CDR2 is SVGAGI. The CDR3 spans 15 residues. V shed 4 bases and J shed 2 bases, with 15 bases lying between them. The CDR3 DNA is TGTGCCAGCAGTTCCTCCGGGACAAGACCCTACGAGCAGTACTTC. Protein product: CASSSSGTRPYEQYF.

The rearrangement links TRBV13 to TRBJ2-1; 7 nucleotides match TRBD1. Germline CDR1 and CDR2: PRHDT and FYEKMQ (reference sequence). This CDR3 is built from 15 residues. The ends lost 1 base at V and 6 bases at J; junction bases unmatched: 6. In DNA, the CDR3 is TGTGCCAGCAGCTTAGAGGTGACAGGGTTCAATGAGCAGTTCTTC. Translated: CASSLEVTGFNEQFF.

This rearrangement joins TRBV2 to TRBJ1-5, with D uncertain. The germline V and J ends were trimmed by 3 bases and 9 bases, with 12 bases remaining between them. CDR1 is SNHLY, CDR2 FYNNEI, per germline. The CDR3 totals 13 residues. CDR3: CASSDGYGRPQHF. As DNA, the CDR3 is TGTGCCAGCAGTGATGGTTATGGGAGGCCCCAGCATTTT.